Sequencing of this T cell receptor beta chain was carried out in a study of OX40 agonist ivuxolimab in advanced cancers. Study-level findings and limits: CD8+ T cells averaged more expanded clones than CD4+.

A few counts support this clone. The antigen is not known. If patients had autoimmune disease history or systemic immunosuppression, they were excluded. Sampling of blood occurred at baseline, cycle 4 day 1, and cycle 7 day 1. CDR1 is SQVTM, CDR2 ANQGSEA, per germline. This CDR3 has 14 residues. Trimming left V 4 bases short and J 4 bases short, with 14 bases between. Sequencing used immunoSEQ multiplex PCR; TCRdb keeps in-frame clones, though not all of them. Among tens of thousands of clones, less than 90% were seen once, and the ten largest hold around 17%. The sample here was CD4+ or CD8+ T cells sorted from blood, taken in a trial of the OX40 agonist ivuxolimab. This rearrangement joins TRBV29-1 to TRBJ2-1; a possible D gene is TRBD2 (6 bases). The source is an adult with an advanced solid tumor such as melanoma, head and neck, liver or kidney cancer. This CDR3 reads CSVAGGGRYNEQFF. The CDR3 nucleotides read TGCAGCGTTGCTGGGGGAGGTCGTTACAATGAGCAGTTCTTC.